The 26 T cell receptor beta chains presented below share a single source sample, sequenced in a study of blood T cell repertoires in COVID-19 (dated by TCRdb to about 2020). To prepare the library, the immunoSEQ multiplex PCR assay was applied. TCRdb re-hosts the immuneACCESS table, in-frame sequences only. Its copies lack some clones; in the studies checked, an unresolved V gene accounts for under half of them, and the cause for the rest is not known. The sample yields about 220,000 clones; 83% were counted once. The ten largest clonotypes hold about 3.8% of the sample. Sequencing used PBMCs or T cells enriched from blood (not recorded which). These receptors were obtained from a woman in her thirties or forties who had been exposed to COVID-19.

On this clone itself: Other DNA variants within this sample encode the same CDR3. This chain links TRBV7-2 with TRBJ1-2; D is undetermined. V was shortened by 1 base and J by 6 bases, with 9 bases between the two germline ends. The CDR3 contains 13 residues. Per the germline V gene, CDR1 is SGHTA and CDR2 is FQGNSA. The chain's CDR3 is CASSLVHGDGYTF. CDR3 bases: TGTGCCAGCAGCTTAGTCCACGGGGATGGCTACACCTTC.

The CDR3 loop reads CASKQGDYQPQHF. CDR3 sequence (DNA): TGTGCCAGCAAACAGGGGGACTATCAGCCCCAGCATTTT. The V call is TRBV2, the J call TRBJ1-5, with 8 bases fitting TRBD1. CDR3 length equals 13 residues. Trimming at V came to 7 bases and at J to 5 bases, leaving 4 bases not matched to a gene. Looked up from germline, CDR1 is SNHLY and CDR2 is FYNNEI.

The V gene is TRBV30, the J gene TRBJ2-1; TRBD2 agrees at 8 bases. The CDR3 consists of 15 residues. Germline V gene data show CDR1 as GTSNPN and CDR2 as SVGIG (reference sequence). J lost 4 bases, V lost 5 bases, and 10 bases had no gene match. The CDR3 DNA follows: TGTGCCTGGGACTCGGGACTAGAGTTTTACAATGAGCAGTTCTTC. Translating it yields CAWDSGLEFYNEQFF.

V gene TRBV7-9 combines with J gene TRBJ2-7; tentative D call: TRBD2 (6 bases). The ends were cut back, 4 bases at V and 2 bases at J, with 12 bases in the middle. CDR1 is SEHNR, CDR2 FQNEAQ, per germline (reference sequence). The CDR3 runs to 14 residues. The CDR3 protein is CASSWGGVTYEQYF. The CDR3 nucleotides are TGTGCCAGCAGCTGGGGAGGAGTCACCTACGAGCAGTACTTC.

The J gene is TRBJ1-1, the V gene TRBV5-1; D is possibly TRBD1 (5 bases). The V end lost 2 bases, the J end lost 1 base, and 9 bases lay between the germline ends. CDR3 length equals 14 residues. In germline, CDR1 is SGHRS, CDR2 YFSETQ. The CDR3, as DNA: TGCGCCAGCAGCTTCACACAGGCGAACACTGAAGCTTTCTTT. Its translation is CASSFTQANTEAFF.

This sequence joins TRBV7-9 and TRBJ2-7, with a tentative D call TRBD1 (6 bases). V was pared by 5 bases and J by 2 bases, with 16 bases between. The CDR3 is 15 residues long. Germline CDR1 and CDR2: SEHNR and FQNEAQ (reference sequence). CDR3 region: CASSPRGYITYEQYF. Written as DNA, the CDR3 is TGTGCCAGCAGCCCGAGGGGGTACATTACCTACGAGCAGTACTTC.

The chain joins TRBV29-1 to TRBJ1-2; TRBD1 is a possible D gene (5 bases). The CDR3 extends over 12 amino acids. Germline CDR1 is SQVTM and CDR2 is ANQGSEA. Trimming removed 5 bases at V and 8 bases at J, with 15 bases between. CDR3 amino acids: CSVRSRASGYTF. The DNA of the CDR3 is TGCAGCGTTCGAAGCAGGGCTTCGGGCTACACCTTC.

The CDR3 loop is CASSFKLAGAEQFF. In DNA form, the CDR3 reads TGTGCCAGCAGCTTTAAACTAGCGGGGGCCGAGCAGTTCTTC. V is TRBV11-3 and J is TRBJ2-1; the match to TRBD2 covers 11 bases. The ends lost 3 bases at V and 10 bases at J; junction bases unmatched: 5. The CDR3 has 14 amino acids. Germline assignment: CDR1 SGHNT and CDR2 YENEEA.

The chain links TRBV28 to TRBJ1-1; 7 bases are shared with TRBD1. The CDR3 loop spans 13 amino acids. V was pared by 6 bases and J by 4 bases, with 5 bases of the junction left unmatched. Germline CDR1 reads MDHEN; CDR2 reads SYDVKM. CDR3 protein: CASRAQGITEAFF. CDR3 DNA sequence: TGTGCCAGCAGAGCACAGGGGATCACTGAAGCTTTCTTT.

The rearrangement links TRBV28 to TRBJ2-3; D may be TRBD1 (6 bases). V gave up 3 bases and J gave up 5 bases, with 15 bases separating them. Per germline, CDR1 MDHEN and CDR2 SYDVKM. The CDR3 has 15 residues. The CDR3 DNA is TGTGCCAGCAGTTTGAGGGGGTTTGGGCAAGATACGCAGTATTTT. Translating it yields CASSLRGFGQDTQYF.

CDR3 region: CASSIGGRGRTGELFF. The CDR3 region has the DNA TGTGCCAGTAGTATAGGAGGCAGGGGGCGGACCGGGGAGCTGTTTTTT. The genes are TRBV19 and TRBJ2-2, with TRBD1 matching over 8 bases. The V and J ends lost 1 base and 5 bases, in that order; junction bases with no gene match: 6. This CDR3 spans 16 amino acids. Germline assignment: CDR1 LNHDA and CDR2 SQIVND (reference sequence).

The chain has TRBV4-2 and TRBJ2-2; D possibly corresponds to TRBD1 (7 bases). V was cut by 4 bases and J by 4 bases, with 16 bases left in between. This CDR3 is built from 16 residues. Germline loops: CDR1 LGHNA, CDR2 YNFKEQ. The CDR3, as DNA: TGTGCCAGCAGCCCTATGCCGGAGGGGGCCACCGGGGAGCTGTTTTTT. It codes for CASSPMPEGATGELFF.

In DNA, the CDR3 is TGTGCCAGCAGCACAGGACAGGCTAATGAAAAACTGTTTTTT. Its translation is CASSTGQANEKLFF. The V gene is TRBV5-4, the J gene TRBJ1-4, with 7 positions matching TRBD1. The germline CDR1 and CDR2 sequences are SGHNT and YYREEE (reference sequence). The CDR3 consists of 14 residues. Germline trimming cut 4 bases from V and 3 bases from J; bases unmatched to any gene: 3.

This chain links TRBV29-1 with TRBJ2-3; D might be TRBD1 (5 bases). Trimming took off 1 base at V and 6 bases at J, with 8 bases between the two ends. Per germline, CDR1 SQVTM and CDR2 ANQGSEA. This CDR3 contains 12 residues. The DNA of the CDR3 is TGCAGCGTTGAAGGACAGTACGATACGCAGTATTTT. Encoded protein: CSVEGQYDTQYF.

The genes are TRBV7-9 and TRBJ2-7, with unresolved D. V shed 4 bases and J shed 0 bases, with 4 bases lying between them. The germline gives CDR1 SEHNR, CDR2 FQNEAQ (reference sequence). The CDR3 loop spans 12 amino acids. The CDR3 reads CASSYNSYEQYF. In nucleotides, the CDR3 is TGTGCCAGCAGCTACAACTCCTACGAGCAGTACTTC.

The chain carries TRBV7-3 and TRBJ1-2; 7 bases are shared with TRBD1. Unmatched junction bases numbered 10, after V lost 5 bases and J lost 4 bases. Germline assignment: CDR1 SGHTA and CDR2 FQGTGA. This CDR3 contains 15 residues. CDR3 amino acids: CASSPSPGTVYGYTF. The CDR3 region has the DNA TGTGCCAGCAGCCCCAGTCCCGGGACAGTCTATGGCTACACCTTC.

As DNA, the CDR3 is TGTGCCAGTACGAGAGGCCCATTTGAAAAACTGTTTTTT. Translation: CASTRGPFEKLFF. The rearrangement uses TRBV19 and TRBJ1-4; D gene uncertain. Deletions cut 7 bases from V and 7 bases from J, with 13 bases between. The CDR3 covers 13 residues. Germline V gene sequence: CDR1 LNHDA, CDR2 SQIVND (reference sequence). Together with reference TRBV19 and TRBJ1-4, the CDR3 gives the full variable domain: DGGITQSPKYLFRKEGQNVTLSCEQNLNHDAMYWYRQDPGQGLRLIYYSQIVNDFQKGDIAEGYSVSREKKESFPLTVTSAQKNPTAFYLCASTRGPFEKLFFGSGTQLSVL.

The CDR3 nucleotides are TGTGCCAGCAGCTTTCGACAGGGGGTCTATGGCTACACCTTC. The encoded protein is CASSFRQGVYGYTF. This chain links TRBV11-2 with TRBJ1-2; 9 nucleotides align to TRBD1. The CDR3 runs to 14 residues. Germline trimming cut 3 bases from V and 4 bases from J; bases unmatched to any gene: 3. Germline V gene data show CDR1 as SGHAT and CDR2 as FQNNGV.

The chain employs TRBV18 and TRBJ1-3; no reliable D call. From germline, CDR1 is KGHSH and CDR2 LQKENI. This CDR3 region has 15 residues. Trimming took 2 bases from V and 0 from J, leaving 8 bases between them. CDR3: CASSPGQISGNTIYF. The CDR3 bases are TGTGCCAGCTCACCAGGGCAGATCTCTGGAAACACCATATATTTT.

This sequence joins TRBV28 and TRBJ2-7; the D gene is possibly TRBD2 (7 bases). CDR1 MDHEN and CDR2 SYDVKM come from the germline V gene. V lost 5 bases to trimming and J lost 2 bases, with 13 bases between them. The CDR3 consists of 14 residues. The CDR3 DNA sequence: TGTGCCAGCAGTCCTTCGGGGGGCCCCTACGAGCAGTACTTC. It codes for CASSPSGGPYEQYF.

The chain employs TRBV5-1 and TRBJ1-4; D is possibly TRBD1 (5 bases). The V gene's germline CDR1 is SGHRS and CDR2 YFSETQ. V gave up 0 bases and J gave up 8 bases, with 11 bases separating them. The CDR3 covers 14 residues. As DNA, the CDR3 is TGCGCCAGCAGCTTGGCGGGGGGTCCCGAAAAACTGTTTTTT. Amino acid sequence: CASSLAGGPEKLFF.

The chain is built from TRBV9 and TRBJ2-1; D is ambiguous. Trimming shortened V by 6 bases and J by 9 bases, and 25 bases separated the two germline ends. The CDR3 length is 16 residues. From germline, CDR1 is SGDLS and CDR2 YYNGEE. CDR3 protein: CASTIVAGLPLLEQFF. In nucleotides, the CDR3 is TGTGCCAGCACCATAGTGGCCGGATTACCACTACTTGAGCAGTTCTTC.

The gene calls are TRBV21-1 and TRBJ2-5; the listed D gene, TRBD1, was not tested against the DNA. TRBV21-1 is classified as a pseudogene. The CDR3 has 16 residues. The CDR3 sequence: CASINLPPASRETQYF. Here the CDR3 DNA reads TGTGCCAGCATTAACCTGCCGCCAGCCAGCAGGGAGACCCAGTACTTC.

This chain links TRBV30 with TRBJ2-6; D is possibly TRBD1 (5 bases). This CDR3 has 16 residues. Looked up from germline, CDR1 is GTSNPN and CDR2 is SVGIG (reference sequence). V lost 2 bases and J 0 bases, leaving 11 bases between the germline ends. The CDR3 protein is CAWSWTPLSGANVLTF. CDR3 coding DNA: TGTGCCTGGAGTTGGACACCGCTCTCTGGGGCCAACGTCCTGACTTTC.

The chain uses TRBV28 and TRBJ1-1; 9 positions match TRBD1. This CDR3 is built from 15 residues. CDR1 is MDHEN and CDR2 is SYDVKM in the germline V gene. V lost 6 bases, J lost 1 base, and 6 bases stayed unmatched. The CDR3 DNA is TGTGCCAGCAGGTTCCGGGACAGGGCGAACACTGAAGCTTTCTTT. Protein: CASRFRDRANTEAFF.

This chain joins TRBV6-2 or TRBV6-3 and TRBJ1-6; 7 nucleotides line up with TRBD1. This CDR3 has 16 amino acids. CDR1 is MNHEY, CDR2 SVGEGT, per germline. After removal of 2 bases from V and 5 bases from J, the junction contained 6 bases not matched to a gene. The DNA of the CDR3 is TGTGCCAGCAGTTACCCGAGGACAGGCGATAATTCACCCCTCCACTTT. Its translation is CASSYPRTGDNSPLHF.